This TCR beta chain was observed in a study of metastatic and nonmetastatic thyroid tumors. Study in general: It was across blood and tumor or nodule tissue from malignant and benign thyroid patients that repertoires were compared. Broader study findings: Benign nodules reportedly had significantly lower TCR beta diversity than malignant thyroid tumors in blood and tumor.

The CDR3 spans 12 residues. Germline assignment: CDR1 DFQATT and CDR2 SNEGSKA (reference sequence). Regarding this clone: Its target is unknown.

Patients underwent thyroid surgery, and none had received any treatment before it. Study processing details: Using the CDR3 differences seen across clinicopathological groups, the authors built a distant-metastasis classifier for papillary thyroid cancer, which was meant to discriminate distant-metastatic patients. TCRdb called clones again from the PCR reads with MiXCR. It is TCRdb's table, rather than the study itself, that gives the V and J calls and clone size. The sample yields thousands of clones, 35% seen once. The sequence was obtained from a female donor with papillary thyroid cancer or a benign thyroid nodule (not recorded which). Some clones in this sample may be carry-over from other donors' samples. The chain combines TRBV20-1 with TRBJ2-6, with D unresolved. Sequenced sample: adjacent normal tissue. The CDR3 protein is CSLSSGANVLTF. In DNA form, the CDR3 reads TGCAGCCTCTCTTCTGGGGCCAACGTCCTGACTTTC.